The source of this T cell receptor (beta chain) is a study of blood T cell repertoires in COVID-19. Seattle cases were enrolled at active infection and followed longitudinally. Germline CDR1 is MNHEY and CDR2 is SVGAGI. Between the trimmed V and J ends, which lost 8 bases and 6 bases, there was a span of 14 bases. The CDR3 is 13 amino acids. Measured with immunoSEQ multiplex PCR; TCRdb has only the in-frame clones, and not every one. The sample yields about 110,000 clones, 76% seen once. The chain carries TRBV6-5 and TRBJ1-5; D may be TRBD1 (5 bases). The specimen was peripheral blood. This receptor was identified in a man older than 75 with COVID-19, enrolled during active disease. The CDR3 nucleotides read TGTGCCAGCGGCAGGGCAGGAGCTCAGCCCCAGCATTTT. Translated: CASGRAGAQPQHF.